These 5 T cell receptor beta chains came from one sample sequenced in a study of blood T cell repertoires in COVID-19. The protocol was immunoSEQ multiplex PCR, while the TCRdb copy is restricted to in-frame clones and leaves out a portion. This table has 150,000 to 200,000 clones, around four fifths appearing once. Sequencing input: peripheral blood. The origin of the receptors is a woman older than 75 with COVID-19, enrolled during active disease.

The chain employs TRBV3-1 (or the pseudogene TRBV3-2) and TRBJ2-1; TRBD2 aligns across 12 bases. J lost 7 bases, V lost 3 bases, and 4 bases had no gene match. This CDR3 spans 15 amino acids. CDR1 LGHDT and CDR2 YNNKEL come from the germline V gene (reference sequence). This CDR3 reads CASSHSSGGVNEQFF. Written as DNA, the CDR3 is TGTGCCAGCAGCCACTCTAGCGGGGGGGTGAATGAGCAGTTCTTC.

V is TRBV2 and J is TRBJ2-3; TRBD1 aligns across 8 bases. The V segment lost 4 bases and the J segment 2 bases; nucleotides outside the gene matches: 2. This CDR3 is built from 14 residues. CDR1 and CDR2 from the germline V gene are SNHLY and FYNNEI. CDR3 in DNA: TGTGCCAGCAGTGCCCAGGGGGCCACAGATACGCAGTATTTT. Translating it yields CASSAQGATDTQYF.

J is TRBJ2-1 and V is TRBV5-1; D is possibly TRBD2 (5 bases). Germline V gives CDR1 SGHRS, CDR2 YFSETQ. With 0 bases removed from V and 7 bases from J, the gap between germline ends came to 14 bases. This CDR3 is 15 amino acids long. CDR3 region: CASSLAVSSGNEQFF. CDR3 DNA: TGCGCCAGCAGCTTGGCGGTTAGCTCGGGGAATGAGCAGTTCTTC.

A few counts support this clone. The chain recombines TRBV3-1 (or the pseudogene TRBV3-2) with TRBJ1-6; D remains unclear. V was shortened by 4 bases and J by 9 bases, with 16 bases between the two germline ends. The CDR3 runs to 15 residues. Germline V gives CDR1 LGHDT, CDR2 YNNKEL (reference sequence). CDR3 DNA sequence: TGTGCCAGCAGCCCAGGAGGGCACGCTCTTTCACCCCTCCACTTT. It is translated as CASSPGGHALSPLHF.

The chain employs TRBV9 and TRBJ2-1, with D unclear. The CDR3 covers 16 residues. The V end was cut by 2 bases, the J end by 0 bases, with 12 bases between. Germline values: CDR1 SGDLS, CDR2 YYNGEE. In DNA form, the CDR3 reads TGTGCCAGCAGCGTGGTGGGTTCTAGCTCCTACAATGAGCAGTTCTTC. Translation gives CASSVVGSSSYNEQFF. The whole variable domain, filled in from reference TRBV9 and TRBJ2-1, reads DSGVTQTPKHLITATGQRVTLRCSPRSGDLSVYWYQQSLDQGLQFLIQYYNGEERAKGNILERFSAQQFPDLHSELNLSSLELGDSALYFCASSVVGSSSYNEQFFGPGTRLTVL.